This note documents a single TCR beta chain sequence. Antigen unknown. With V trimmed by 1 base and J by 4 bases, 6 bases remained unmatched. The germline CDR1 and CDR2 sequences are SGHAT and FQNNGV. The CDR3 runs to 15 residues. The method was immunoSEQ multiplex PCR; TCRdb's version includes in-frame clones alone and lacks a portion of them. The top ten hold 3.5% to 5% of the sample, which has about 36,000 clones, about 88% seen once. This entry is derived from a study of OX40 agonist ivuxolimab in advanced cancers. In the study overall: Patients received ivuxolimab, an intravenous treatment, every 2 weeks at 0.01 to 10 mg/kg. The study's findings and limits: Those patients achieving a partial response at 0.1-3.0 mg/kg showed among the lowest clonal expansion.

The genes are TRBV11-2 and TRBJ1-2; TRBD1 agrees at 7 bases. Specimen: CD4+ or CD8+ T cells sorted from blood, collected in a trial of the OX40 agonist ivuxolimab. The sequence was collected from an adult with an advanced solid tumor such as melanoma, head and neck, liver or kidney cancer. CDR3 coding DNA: TGTGCCAGCAGCTTAGGCCTCAGGGGGTCCTATGGCTACACCTTC. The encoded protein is CASSLGLRGSYGYTF.